The subject of this entry is one T cell receptor beta chain. Its target is unknown. The sample is drawn from a study of cytomegalovirus exposure and HLA in healthy donors. Overall study findings and caveats: Among donors in an Asian-associated ancestry cluster, a later analysis reportedly found fewer N-insertions than the roughly 730-donor mean. A later analysis found TCR association rates differed by HLA locus, highest for DRB1 and lowest for HLA-C.

Donors consisted of healthy bone marrow donors. CDR3 size: 16 residues. Germline V lookup: CDR1 MNHEY, CDR2 SMNVEV (reference sequence). With 5 bases removed from V and 4 bases from J, the gap between germline ends came to 20 bases. PCR employed 60 Vbeta and 13 Jbeta primers. Using immunoSEQ multiplex PCR, the repertoire was profiled, and TCRdb retains in-frame clones only, with some absent. Of 150,000 to 200,000 clones detected, about 80% appear once; the ten largest clones hold roughly 2%. The chain recombines TRBV27 with TRBJ1-2, with D unclear. Sequencing was performed on PBMCs. The TCR sequence derives from a woman aged 18-35 years in good health and CMV-seropositive. The CDR3 protein is CASSRTYGSPTYGYTF. DNA for the CDR3: TGTGCCAGCAGTAGGACTTATGGCTCACCCACCTATGGCTACACCTTC.